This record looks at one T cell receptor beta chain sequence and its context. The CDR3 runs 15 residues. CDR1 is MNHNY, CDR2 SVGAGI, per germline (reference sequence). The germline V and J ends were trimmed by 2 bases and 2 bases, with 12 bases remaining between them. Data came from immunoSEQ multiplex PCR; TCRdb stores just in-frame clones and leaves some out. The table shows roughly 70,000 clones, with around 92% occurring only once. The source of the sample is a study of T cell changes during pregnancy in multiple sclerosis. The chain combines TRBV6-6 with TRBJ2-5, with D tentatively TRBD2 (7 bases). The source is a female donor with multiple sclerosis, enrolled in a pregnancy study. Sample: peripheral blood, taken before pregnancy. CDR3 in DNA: TGTGCCAGCAGTTACCGGCGGGGGCTTCAAGAGACCCAGTACTTC. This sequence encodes CASSYRRGLQETQYF.